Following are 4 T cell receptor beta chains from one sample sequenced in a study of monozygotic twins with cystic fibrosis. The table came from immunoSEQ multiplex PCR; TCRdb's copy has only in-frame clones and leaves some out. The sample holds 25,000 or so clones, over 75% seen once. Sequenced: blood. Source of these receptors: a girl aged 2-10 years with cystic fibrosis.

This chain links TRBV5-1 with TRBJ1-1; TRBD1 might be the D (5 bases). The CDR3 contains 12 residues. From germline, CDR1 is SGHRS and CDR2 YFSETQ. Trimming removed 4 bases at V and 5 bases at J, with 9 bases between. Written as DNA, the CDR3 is TGCGCCAGCAGCCCGGGACCGACTGAAGCTTTCTTT. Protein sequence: CASSPGPTEAFF.

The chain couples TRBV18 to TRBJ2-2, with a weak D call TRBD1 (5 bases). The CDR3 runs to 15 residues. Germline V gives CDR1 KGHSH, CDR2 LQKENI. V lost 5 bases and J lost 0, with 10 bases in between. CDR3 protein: CASSGGRANTGELFF. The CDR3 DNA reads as TGTGCCAGCTCAGGTGGCAGGGCGAACACCGGGGAGCTGTTTTTT. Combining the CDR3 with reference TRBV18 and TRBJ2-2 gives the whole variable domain NAGVMQNPRHLVRRRGQEARLRCSPMKGHSHVYWYRQLPEEGLKFMVYLQKENIIDESGMPKERFSAEFPKEGPSILRIQQVVRGDSAAYFCASSGGRANTGELFFGEGSRLTVL.

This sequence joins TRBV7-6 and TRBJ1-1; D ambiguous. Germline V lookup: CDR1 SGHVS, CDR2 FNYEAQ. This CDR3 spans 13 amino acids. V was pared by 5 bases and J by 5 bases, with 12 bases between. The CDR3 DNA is TGTGCCAGCAGCCATTCGGGCGGGACTGAAGCTTTCTTT. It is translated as CASSHSGGTEAFF.

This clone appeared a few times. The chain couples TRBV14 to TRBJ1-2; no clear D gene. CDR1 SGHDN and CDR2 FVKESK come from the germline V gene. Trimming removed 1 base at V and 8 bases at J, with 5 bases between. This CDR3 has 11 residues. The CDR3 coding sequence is TGTGCCAGCAGCCAAGGGATAGGCTACACCTTC. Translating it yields CASSQGIGYTF.